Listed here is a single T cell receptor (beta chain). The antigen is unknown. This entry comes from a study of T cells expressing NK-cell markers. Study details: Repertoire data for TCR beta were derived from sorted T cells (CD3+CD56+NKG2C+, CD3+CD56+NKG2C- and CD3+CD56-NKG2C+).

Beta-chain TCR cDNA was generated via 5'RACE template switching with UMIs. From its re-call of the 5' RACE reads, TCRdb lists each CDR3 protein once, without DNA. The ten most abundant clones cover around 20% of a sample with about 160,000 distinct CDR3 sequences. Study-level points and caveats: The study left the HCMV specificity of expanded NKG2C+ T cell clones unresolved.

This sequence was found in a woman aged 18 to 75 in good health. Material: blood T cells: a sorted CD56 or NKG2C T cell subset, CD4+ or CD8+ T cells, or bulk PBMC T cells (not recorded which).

Here the CDR3 reads CASSQVLAGVQADTQYF. The J gene is TRBJ2-3, the V gene TRBV4-1; TCRdb's assignment of TRBD2 cannot be checked, as there is no DNA. Germline V lookup: CDR1 MGHRA, CDR2 YSYEKL. The length of the CDR3 is 17 residues.